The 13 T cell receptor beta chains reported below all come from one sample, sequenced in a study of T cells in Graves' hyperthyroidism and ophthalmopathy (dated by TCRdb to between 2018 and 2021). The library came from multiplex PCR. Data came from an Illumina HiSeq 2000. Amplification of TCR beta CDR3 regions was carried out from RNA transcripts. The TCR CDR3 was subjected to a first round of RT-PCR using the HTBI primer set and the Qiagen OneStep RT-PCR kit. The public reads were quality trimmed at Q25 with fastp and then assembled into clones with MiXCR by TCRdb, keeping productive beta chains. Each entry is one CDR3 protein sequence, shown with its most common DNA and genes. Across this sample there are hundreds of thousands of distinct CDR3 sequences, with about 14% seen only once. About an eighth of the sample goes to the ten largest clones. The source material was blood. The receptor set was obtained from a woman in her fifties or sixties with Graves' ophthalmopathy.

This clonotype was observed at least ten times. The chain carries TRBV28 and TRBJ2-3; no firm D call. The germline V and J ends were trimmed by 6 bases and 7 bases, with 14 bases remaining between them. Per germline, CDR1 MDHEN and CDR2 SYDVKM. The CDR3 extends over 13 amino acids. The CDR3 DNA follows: TGTGCCAGCAGCCCGGATCTATTGAATACGCAGTATTTT. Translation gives CASSPDLLNTQYF.

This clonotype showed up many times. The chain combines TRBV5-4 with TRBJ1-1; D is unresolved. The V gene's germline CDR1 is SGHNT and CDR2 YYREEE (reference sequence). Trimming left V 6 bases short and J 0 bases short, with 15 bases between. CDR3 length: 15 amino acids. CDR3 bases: TGTGCCAGCACCGAAAAGGGAGTCTTGAACACTGAAGCTTTCTTT. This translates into CASTEKGVLNTEAFF.

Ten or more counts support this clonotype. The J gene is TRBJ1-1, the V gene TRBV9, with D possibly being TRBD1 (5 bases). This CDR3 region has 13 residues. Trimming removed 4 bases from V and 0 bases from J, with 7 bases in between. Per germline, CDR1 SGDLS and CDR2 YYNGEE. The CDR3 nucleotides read TGTGCCAGCAGCAAGACAGTGAACACTGAAGCTTTCTTT. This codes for CASSKTVNTEAFF.

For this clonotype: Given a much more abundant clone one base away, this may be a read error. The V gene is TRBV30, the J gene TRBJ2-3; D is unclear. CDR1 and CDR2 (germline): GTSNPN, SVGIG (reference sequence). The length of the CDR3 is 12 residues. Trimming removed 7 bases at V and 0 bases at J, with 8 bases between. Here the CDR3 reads CASILSTDTQYF. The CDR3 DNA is TGTGCCTCAATCCTAAGCACAGATACGCAGTATTTT. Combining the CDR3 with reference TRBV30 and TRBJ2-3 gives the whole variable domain SQTIHQWPATLVQPVGSPLSLECTVEGTSNPNLYWYRQAAGRGLQLLFYSVGIGQISSEVPQNLSASRPQDRQFILSSKKLLLSDSGFYLCASILSTDTQYFGPGTRLTVL.

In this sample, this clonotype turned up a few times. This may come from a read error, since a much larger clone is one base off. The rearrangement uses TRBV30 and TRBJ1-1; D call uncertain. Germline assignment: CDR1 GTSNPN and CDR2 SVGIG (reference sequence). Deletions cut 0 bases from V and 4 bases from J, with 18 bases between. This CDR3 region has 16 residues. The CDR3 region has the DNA TGTGCCTGGAGTGTTCGATTAGGAGGGATCGGCACTGAAGCTTTCTTT. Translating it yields CAWSVRLGGIGTEAFF.

CDR3 sequence (DNA): TGTGCCAGTAGTATTCGGCCGAGACTAACATTTTACGAGCAGTACTTC. Amino acids: CASSIRPRLTFYEQYF. This chain connects TRBV19 to TRBJ2-7, with D perhaps matching TRBD2 (5 bases). Germline V gene lookup returns CDR1 LNHDA and CDR2 SQIVND (reference sequence). The CDR3 is 16 amino acids. V lost 3 bases and J 4 bases, leaving 19 bases between the germline ends.

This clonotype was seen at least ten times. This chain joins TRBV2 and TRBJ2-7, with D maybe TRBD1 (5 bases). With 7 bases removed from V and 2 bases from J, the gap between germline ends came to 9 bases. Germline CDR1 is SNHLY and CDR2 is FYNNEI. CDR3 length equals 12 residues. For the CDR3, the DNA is TGTGCCAGCACCGAAGGGGCCTACGAGCAGTACTTC. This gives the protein CASTEGAYEQYF.

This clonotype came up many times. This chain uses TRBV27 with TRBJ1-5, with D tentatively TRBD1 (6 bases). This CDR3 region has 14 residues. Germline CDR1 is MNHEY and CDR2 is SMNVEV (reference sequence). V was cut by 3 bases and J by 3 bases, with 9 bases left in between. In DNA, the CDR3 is TGTGCCAGCAGTTTCGGACAGTTCAATCAGCCCCAGCATTTT. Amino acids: CASSFGQFNQPQHF.

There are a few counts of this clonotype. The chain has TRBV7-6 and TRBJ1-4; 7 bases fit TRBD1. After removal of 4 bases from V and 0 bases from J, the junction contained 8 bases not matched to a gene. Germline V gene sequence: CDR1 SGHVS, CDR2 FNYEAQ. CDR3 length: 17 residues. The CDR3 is CASSSYRGITTNEKLFF. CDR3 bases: TGTGCCAGCAGCTCGTACAGGGGAATAACAACTAATGAAAAACTGTTTTTT.

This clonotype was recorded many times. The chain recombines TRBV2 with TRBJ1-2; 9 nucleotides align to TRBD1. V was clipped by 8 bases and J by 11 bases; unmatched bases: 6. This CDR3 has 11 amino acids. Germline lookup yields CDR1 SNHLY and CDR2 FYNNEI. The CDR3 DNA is TGTGCCAGCGGGACAGGGACTTCTTACACCTTC. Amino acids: CASGTGTSYTF. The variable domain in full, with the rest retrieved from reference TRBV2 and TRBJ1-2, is EPEVTQTPSHQVTQMGQEVILRCVPISNHLYFYWYRQILGQKVEFLVSFYNNEISEKSEIFDDQFSVERPDGSNFTLKIRSTKLEDSAMYFCASGTGTSYTFGSGTRLTVV.

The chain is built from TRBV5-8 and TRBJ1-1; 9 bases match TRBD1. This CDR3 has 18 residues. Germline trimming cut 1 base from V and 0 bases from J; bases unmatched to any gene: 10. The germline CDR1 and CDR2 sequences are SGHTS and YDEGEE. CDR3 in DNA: TGTGCCAGCAGCTTGAGCCCGGGACAGGGACACATGAACACTGAAGCTTTCTTT. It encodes CASSLSPGQGHMNTEAFF.

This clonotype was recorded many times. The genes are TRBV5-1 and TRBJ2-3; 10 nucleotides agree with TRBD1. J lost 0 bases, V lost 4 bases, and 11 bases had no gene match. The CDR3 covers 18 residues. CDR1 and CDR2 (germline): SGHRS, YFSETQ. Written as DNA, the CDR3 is TGCGCCAGCAGCATCGGACAGGGGGGCTCAACTAGCACAGATACGCAGTATTTT. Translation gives CASSIGQGGSTSTDTQYF.

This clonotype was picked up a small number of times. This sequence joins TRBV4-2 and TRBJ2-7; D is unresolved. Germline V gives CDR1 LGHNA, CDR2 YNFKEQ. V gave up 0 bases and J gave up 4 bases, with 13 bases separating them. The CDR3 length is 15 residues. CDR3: CASSQERLDIYEQYF. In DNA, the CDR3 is TGTGCCAGCAGCCAAGAACGGCTAGATATTTACGAGCAGTACTTC.